These 5 T cell receptor beta chains originate from one sample sequenced in a study of blood T cells in healthy people across ages. Combining a sample-barcoded 5' primer with a J-beta primer mix, a second PCR ran for roughly 7 to 12 cycles. A single record per CDR3 protein comes from TCRdb applying MiXCR to the 5' RACE reads. The profile shows over 1,200,000 distinct CDR3 sequences, 55% to 75% of them singletons. The sample taken for sequencing was blood. These receptors were collected from a man aged 18 to 30 in good health.

In its sample, this clonotype was seen once. The DNA for the CDR3 is TGTGCCAGCAGTGAGGGCAGGTACAAGCAGTACTTC. It specifies CASSEGRYKQYF. The chain couples TRBV2 to TRBJ2-4, with D unresolved. CDR3 length: 12 amino acids. V was shortened by 3 bases and J by 13 bases, with 13 bases between the two germline ends. From germline, CDR1 is SNHLY and CDR2 FYNNEI.

In the case of this clonotype: One end of the junction is discordant with germline, which a read error may explain. The CDR3 sequence: CSAPNDSNHGYTF. The CDR3 coding sequence is TGCAGTGCCCCCAATGACAGTAACCATGGCTACACCTTC. V usage is TRBV20-1 and J usage is TRBJ1-2; possible D gene TRBD1, 5 bases. CDR3 length: 13 amino acids. The V gene's germline CDR1 is DFQATT and CDR2 SNEGSKA (reference sequence).

The V and J genes are TRBV20-1 and TRBJ2-3; no definite D call. Per germline, CDR1 DFQATT and CDR2 SNEGSKA (reference sequence). Deletions cut 5 bases from V and 3 bases from J, with 6 bases between. This CDR3 region has 11 residues. CDR3 protein: CSAQKTDTQYF. CDR3 in DNA: TGCAGTGCTCAGAAGACAGATACGCAGTATTTT.

The chain has TRBV30 and TRBJ2-4; 10 bases map to TRBD1. The J call could be wrong; TRBJ2-7 is a better fit for the DNA end. This CDR3 is built from 14 residues. Per germline, CDR1 GTSNPN and CDR2 SVGIG (reference sequence). Here the CDR3 reads CAWSWTGGSYEQYF. CDR3 DNA sequence: TGTGCCTGGAGTTGGACAGGGGGCTCCTACGAGCAGTACTTC.

In its sample, this clonotype was seen a few times. The chain employs TRBV6-5 and TRBJ1-2, with D possibly matching TRBD1 (6 bases). Germline-derived CDR1 and CDR2 are MNHEY and SVGAGI. V gave up 6 bases and J gave up 7 bases, with 12 bases separating them. The CDR3 loop spans 12 amino acids. The CDR3 nucleotides are TGTGCCAGCAGCCCGACAGGATTTGGCTACACCTTC. Its translation is CASSPTGFGYTF.